This T cell receptor (beta chain) was obtained from a study of PD-1 blockade in classical Hodgkin lymphoma. Assay used: immunoSEQ multiplex PCR; TCRdb lists only in-frame clones, some missing. The sample has more than 90,000 clones, 81% seen once. Relapse after autologous stem cell transplantation occurred in every patient, and brentuximab vedotin exposure varied. As to this clone: Its target is not known.

This CDR3 has 16 residues. V was clipped by 2 bases and J by 6 bases; unmatched bases: 12. Germline lookup yields CDR1 MNHNS and CDR2 SASEGT. Study results and caveats: TCR diversity in CD4+, not CD8+, cells rose significantly by C4D1. The diversity seen at baseline in complete responders resembled that of newly diagnosed patients. Newly diagnosed patients had baseline TCR diversity that was reportedly lower than that of healthy donors.

The rearrangement joins TRBV6-1 to TRBJ2-7; 8 bases are shared with TRBD2. The origin of this receptor is a human donor with classical Hodgkin lymphoma. The input for sequencing was peripheral blood mononuclear cells (PBMCs), taken before the second cycle of nivolumab. CDR3 DNA: TGTGCCAGCAGTGAAAATTCGAGCGGGAGATGGCTCGAGCAGTACTTC. Protein product: CASSENSSGRWLEQYF.